The clone carrying this T cell receptor beta chain appeared a single time. The antigen is not known. These data belong to a study of PD-1 blockade in classical Hodgkin lymphoma. This CDR3 is 15 amino acids long. Germline V lookup: CDR1 MGHRA, CDR2 YSYEKL. Trimming stripped 0 bases from V and 9 bases from J, with 15 bases between. Measured with immunoSEQ multiplex PCR; TCRdb has only the in-frame clones, and not every one. This sample has around 96,000 clones, with 75% to 90% found just once. Study-level points and caveats: At C4D1, TCR diversity had climbed significantly for CD4+ cells, though not for CD8+ cells.

All patients experienced relapse after autologous stem cell transplantation, and brentuximab vedotin exposure was variable. The chain carries TRBV4-1 and TRBJ2-1; D is perhaps TRBD2 (5 bases). The source of this sequence is a human donor with classical Hodgkin lymphoma. The specimen comprised peripheral blood mononuclear cells (PBMCs), sampled at baseline. In DNA, the CDR3 is TGCGCCAGCAGCCAAGATCGGGCGCCGGGGAGTGAGCAGTTCTTC. Translation: CASSQDRAPGSEQFF.